This T cell receptor (beta chain) comes out of a study of tumor and adjacent non-tumor tissue in lung cancer. Three rounds of nested PCR, following a modified ARM-PCR protocol, produced the TCRbeta library. TCRdb re-called the multiplex PCR reads with MiXCR, one entry per CDR3 protein. This sample has about 110,000 distinct CDR3 sequences, with around 57% found just once. The CDR3 totals 17 residues. The germline CDR1 and CDR2 sequences are SNHLY and FYNNEI. V gave up 5 bases and J gave up 0 bases, with 14 bases separating them. RNA was extracted from bulk tissue without any cell sorting. The normal lung tissue was taken more than 3 cm from the tumor edge.

This chain joins TRBV2 and TRBJ1-6; D is perhaps TRBD1 (6 bases). Sequencing used distant non-tumor lung tissue. The TCR sequence derives from a man in his 60s with non-small cell lung cancer. CDR3 region: CASSKQQGISYNSPLHF. In DNA form, the CDR3 reads TGTGCCAGCAGTAAACAACAGGGAATCTCCTATAATTCACCCCTCCACTTT.